This TCR beta chain was sequenced during a study of T cell changes during pregnancy in multiple sclerosis. This clone was seen a few times. V was shortened by 7 bases and J by 5 bases, with 12 bases between the two germline ends. CDR1 is KGHSH, CDR2 LQKENI, per germline. This CDR3 comprises 13 residues. The protocol was immunoSEQ multiplex PCR, while the TCRdb copy is restricted to in-frame clones and leaves out a portion. Of tens of thousands of clones in the sample, approximately 90% were seen once. Sequencing was performed on peripheral blood, taken in the third trimester of pregnancy. The TCR comes from a female donor in good health, enrolled as a control in a pregnancy study. The rearrangement links TRBV18 to TRBJ1-5, with a weak D call TRBD1 (5 bases). CDR3 amino acids: CASLMGQDQPQHF. CDR3 nucleotide sequence: TGTGCCAGCTTGATGGGGCAAGATCAGCCCCAGCATTTT.